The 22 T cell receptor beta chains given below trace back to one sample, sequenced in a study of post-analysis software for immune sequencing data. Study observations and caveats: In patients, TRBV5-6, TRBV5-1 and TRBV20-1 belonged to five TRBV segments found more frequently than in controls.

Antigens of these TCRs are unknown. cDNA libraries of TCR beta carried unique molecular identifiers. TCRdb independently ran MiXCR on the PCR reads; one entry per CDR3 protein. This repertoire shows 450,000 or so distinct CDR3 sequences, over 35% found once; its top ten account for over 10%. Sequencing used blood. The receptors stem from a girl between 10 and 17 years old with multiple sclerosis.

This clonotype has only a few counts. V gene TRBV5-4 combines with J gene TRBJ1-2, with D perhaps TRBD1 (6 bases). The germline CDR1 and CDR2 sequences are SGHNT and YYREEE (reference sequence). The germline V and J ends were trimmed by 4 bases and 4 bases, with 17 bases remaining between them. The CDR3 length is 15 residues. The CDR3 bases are TGTGCCAGCAGCCCAGGACAGACTAACAGCTATGGCTACACCTTC. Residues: CASSPGQTNSYGYTF.

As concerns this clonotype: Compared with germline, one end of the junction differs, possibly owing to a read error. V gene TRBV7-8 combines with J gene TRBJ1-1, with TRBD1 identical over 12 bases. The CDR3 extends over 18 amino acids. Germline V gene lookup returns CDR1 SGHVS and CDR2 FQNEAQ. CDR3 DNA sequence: TGTGCCGGCAGATTAGGGTGGGGACAGGGGGCACGGAACACTGAAGCTTTCTTT. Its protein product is CAGRLGWGQGARNTEAFF.

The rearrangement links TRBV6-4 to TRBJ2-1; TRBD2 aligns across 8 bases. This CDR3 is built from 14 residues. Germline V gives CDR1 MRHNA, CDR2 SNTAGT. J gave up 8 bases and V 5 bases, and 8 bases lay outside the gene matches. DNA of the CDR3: TGTGCCAGCAGTCCGGCAAGCGGGAGCTATGAGCAGTTCTTC. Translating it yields CASSPASGSYEQFF.

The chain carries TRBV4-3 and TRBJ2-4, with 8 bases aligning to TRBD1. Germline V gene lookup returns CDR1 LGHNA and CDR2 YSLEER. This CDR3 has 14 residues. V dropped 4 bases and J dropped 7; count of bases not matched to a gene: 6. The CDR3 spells CASSRGQGTNIQYF. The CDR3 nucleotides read TGCGCCAGCAGCCGAGGACAGGGTACCAACATTCAGTACTTC.

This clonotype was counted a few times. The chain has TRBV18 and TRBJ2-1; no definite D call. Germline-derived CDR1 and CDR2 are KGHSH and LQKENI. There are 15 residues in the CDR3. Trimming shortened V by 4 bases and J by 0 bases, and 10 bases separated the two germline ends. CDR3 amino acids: CASSHRESSYNEQFF. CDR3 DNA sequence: TGTGCCAGCTCACATAGGGAAAGCTCCTACAATGAGCAGTTCTTC.

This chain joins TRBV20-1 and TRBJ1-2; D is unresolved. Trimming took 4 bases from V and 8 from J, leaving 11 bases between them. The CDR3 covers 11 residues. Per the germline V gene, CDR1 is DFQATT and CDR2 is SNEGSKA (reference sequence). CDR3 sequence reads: CSAIREEGYTF. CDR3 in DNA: TGCAGTGCTATTAGGGAGGAGGGCTACACCTTC.

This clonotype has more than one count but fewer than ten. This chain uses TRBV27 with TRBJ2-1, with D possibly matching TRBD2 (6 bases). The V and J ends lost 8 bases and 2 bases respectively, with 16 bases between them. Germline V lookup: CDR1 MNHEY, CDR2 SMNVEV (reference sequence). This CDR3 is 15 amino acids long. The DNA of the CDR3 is TGTGCCAGCTCGACCTCTAGCGTTCCCTACAATGAGCAGTTCTTC. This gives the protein CASSTSSVPYNEQFF.

The CDR3 sequence: CASTLAGTSSDTQYF. In DNA, the CDR3 is TGTGCCAGCACCCTCGCCGGGACTAGCTCAGATACGCAGTATTTT. The chain links TRBV12-3 or TRBV12-4 to TRBJ2-3; TRBD2 aligns across 9 bases. CDR3 length: 15 residues. The J segment lost 4 bases and the V segment lost 7 bases, leaving 9 bases of the junction unmatched.

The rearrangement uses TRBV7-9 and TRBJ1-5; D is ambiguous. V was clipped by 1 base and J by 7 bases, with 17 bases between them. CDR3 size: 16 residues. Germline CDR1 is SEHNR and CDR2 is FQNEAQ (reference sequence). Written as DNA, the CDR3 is TGTGCCAGCAGCTTAGTGAGGGCCGGAATCTCCCAGCCCCAGCATTTT. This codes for CASSLVRAGISQPQHF. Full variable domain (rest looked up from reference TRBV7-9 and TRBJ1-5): DTGVSQNPRHKITKRGQNVTFRCDPISEHNRLYWYRQTLGQGPEFLTYFQNEAQLEKSRLLSDRFSAERPKGSFSTLEIQRTEQGDSAMYLCASSLVRAGISQPQHFGDGTRLSIL.

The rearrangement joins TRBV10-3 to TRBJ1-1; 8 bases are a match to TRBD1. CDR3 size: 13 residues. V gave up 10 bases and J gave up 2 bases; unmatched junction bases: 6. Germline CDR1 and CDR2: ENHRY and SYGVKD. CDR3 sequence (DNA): TGTGCCACCTGGACAGGGATAAACACTGAAGCTTTCTTT. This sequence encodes CATWTGINTEAFF.

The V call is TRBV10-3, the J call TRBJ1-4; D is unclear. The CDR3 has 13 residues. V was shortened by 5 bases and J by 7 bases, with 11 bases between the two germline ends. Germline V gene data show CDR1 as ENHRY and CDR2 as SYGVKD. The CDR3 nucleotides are TGTGCCATCAGTAGTGGAGAGGGTGAAAAACTGTTTTTT. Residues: CAISSGEGEKLFF.

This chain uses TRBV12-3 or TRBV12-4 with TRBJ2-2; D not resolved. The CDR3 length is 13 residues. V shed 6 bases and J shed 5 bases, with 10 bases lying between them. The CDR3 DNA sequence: TGTGCCAGCAGCATGACTGTGACCGGGGAGCTGTTTTTT. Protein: CASSMTVTGELFF.

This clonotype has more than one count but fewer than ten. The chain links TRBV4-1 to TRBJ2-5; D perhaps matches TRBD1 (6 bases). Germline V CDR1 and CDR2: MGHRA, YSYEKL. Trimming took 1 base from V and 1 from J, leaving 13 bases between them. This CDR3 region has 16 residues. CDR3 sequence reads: CASSQGGRGIQETQYF. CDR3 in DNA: TGCGCCAGCAGCCAAGGGGGCAGGGGTATCCAAGAGACCCAGTACTTC.

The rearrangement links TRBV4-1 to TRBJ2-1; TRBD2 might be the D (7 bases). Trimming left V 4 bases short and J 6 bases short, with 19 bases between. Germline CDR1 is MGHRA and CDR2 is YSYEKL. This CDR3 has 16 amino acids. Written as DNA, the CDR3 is TGCGCCAGCAGCCCCAAAGGGGGGGTCTTCAGCAATGAGCAGTTCTTC. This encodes CASSPKGGVFSNEQFF.

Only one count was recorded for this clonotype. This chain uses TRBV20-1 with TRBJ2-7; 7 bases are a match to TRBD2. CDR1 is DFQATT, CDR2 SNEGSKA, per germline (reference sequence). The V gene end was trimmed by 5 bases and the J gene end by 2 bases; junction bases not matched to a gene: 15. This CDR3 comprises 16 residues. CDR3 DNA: TGCAGTGCTTGGACTGGCGGGAGTCCCACCCCCTACGAGCAGTACTTC. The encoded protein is CSAWTGGSPTPYEQYF.

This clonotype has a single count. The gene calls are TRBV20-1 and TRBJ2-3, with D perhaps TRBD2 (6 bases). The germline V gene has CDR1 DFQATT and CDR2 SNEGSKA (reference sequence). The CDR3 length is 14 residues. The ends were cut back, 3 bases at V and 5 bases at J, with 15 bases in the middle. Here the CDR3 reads CSASIREREDTQYF. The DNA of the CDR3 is TGCAGTGCTAGTATCCGGGAGCGAGAAGATACGCAGTATTTT.

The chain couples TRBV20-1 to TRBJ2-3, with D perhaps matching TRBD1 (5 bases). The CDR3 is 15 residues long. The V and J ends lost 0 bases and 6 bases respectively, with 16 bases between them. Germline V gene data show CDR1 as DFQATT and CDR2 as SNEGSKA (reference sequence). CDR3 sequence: CSARDSQEAFDTQYF. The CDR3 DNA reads TGCAGTGCTAGAGACTCACAGGAAGCGTTCGATACGCAGTATTTT.

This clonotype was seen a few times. The CDR3 loop reads CSVTEWDRGLFTDTQYF. CDR3 sequence (DNA): TGCAGCGTGACTGAATGGGACAGGGGGCTTTTTACAGATACGCAGTATTTT. This chain links TRBV29-1 with TRBJ2-3; 12 bases are shared with TRBD1. With V trimmed by 6 bases and J by 3 bases, 13 bases remained unmatched. CDR3 length: 17 residues. Germline CDR1 reads SQVTM; CDR2 reads ANQGSEA.

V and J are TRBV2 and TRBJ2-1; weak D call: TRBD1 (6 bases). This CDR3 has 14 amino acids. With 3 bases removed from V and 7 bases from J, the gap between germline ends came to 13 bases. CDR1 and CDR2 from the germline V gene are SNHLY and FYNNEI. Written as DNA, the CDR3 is TGTGCCAGCAGTGAGGACAGACCTCCTAATGAGCAGTTCTTC. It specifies CASSEDRPPNEQFF.

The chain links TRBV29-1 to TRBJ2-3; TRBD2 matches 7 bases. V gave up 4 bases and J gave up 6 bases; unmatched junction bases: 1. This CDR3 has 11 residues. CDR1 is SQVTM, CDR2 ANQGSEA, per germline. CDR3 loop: CSVVGRDTQYF. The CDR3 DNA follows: TGCAGCGTTGTCGGGAGGGATACGCAGTATTTT.

CDR3: CASSQDQHLTYEQYF. CDR3 coding DNA: TGTGCCAGCAGCCAAGATCAGCACCTTACCTACGAGCAGTACTTC. The rearrangement uses TRBV4-2 and TRBJ2-7; no reliable D call. Germline V lookup: CDR1 LGHNA, CDR2 YNFKEQ. This CDR3 has 15 residues. Trimming stripped 0 bases from V and 2 bases from J, with 11 bases between.

The CDR3 here is CASSPGQVNEQYF. CDR3 nucleotides: TGTGCCAGCAGCCCTGGGCAGGTAAACGAGCAGTACTTC. V is TRBV7-8 and J is TRBJ2-7; D call uncertain. Germline V gene sequence: CDR1 SGHVS, CDR2 FQNEAQ. The ends were cut back, 5 bases at V and 5 bases at J, with 13 bases in the middle. This CDR3 is built from 13 residues.